These 9 T cell receptor beta chains came from one sample sequenced in a study of blood T cell repertoires in COVID-19. The table came from immunoSEQ multiplex PCR; TCRdb's copy has only in-frame clones and leaves some out. The sample includes tens of thousands of clones, roughly 84% of them seen just once. Sequencing was done on a sample of peripheral blood. These receptors were taken from a man between 70 and 80 years old with acute or convalescent COVID-19.

This sequence joins TRBV6-2 or TRBV6-3 and TRBJ2-1; 8 nucleotides agree with TRBD1. The CDR3 runs 16 residues. The V and J ends lost 5 bases and 2 bases, in that order; junction bases with no gene match: 8. Looked up from germline, CDR1 is MNHEY and CDR2 is SVGEGT. The CDR3 DNA sequence: TGTGCCAGCAGTCAGACTGACAGGGGTGCCTACAATGAGCAGTTCTTC. Translation: CASSQTDRGAYNEQFF.

The chain is built from TRBV6-6 and TRBJ1-1, with D perhaps TRBD1 (6 bases). The germline V gene encodes CDR1 MNHNY and CDR2 SVGAGI (reference sequence). This CDR3 region has 14 residues. The V and J ends lost 2 bases and 1 base respectively, with 8 bases between them. The CDR3 sequence is CASSYPQGNTEAFF. CDR3 coding DNA: TGTGCCAGCAGTTACCCACAGGGGAACACTGAAGCTTTCTTT.

V is TRBV3-1 (or the pseudogene TRBV3-2) and J is TRBJ1-1, with D unclear. V was trimmed by 0 bases and J by 9 bases, leaving 11 bases between them. CDR1 LGHDT and CDR2 YNNKEL come from the germline V gene (reference sequence). The CDR3 runs to 13 residues. CDR3 residues: CASSQDPESKAFF. The CDR3 nucleotides read TGTGCCAGCAGCCAAGACCCCGAGTCCAAAGCTTTCTTT.

The V call is TRBV7-3, the J call TRBJ1-4, with D unresolved. V shed 5 bases and J shed 10 bases, with 17 bases lying between them. CDR1 is SGHTA and CDR2 is FQGTGA in the germline V gene. CDR3 length equals 14 residues. CDR3 residues: CASSLGGPSGKLFF. CDR3 coding DNA: TGTGCCAGCAGCCTAGGCGGCCCGTCCGGAAAACTGTTTTTT.

The chain carries TRBV3-1 (or the pseudogene TRBV3-2) and TRBJ1-6, with D possibly being TRBD1 (5 bases). Germline-derived CDR1 and CDR2 are LGHDT and YNNKEL (reference sequence). The CDR3 loop spans 15 amino acids. Trimming removed 1 base at V and 7 bases at J, with 11 bases between. The CDR3 DNA follows: TGTGCCAGCAGCCAAGGTGGAACAGGAAATTCACCCCTCCACTTT. Amino acid sequence: CASSQGGTGNSPLHF.

This clone was detected only once. The chain carries TRBV19 and TRBJ2-1, with TRBD1 identical over 9 bases. Trimming took 3 bases from V and 2 from J; bases not matched to a gene: 2. The CDR3 consists of 15 residues. Per germline, CDR1 LNHDA and CDR2 SQIVND (reference sequence). The CDR3 DNA follows: TGTGCCAGTAGTATCACAGGGGGCCCCTACAATGAGCAGTTCTTC. Its translation: CASSITGGPYNEQFF. The variable domain in full, with the rest retrieved from reference TRBV19 and TRBJ2-1, is DGGITQSPKYLFRKEGQNVTLSCEQNLNHDAMYWYRQDPGQGLRLIYYSQIVNDFQKGDIAEGYSVSREKKESFPLTVTSAQKNPTAFYLCASSITGGPYNEQFFGPGTRLTVL.

Sample share makes this clone medium-sized. V gene TRBV5-1 combines with J gene TRBJ2-2; D is undetermined. The CDR3 runs 16 residues. Trimming shortened V by 2 bases and J by 3 bases, and 14 bases separated the two germline ends. The V gene's germline CDR1 is SGHRS and CDR2 YFSETQ. CDR3 DNA sequence: TGCGCCAGCAGCTTACTGTCCCACGTAGACACCGGGGAGCTGTTTTTT. Its protein product is CASSLLSHVDTGELFF.

CDR3 sequence (DNA): TGCGCCAGCAGTAAGGACAGGGAATTATCGTATCGTTCACCCCTCCACTTT. As protein: CASSKDRELSYRSPLHF. The rearrangement joins TRBV5-1 to TRBJ1-6; 8 nucleotides agree with TRBD1. Unmatched junction bases numbered 16, after V lost 5 bases and J lost 9 bases. Per the germline V gene, CDR1 is SGHRS and CDR2 is YFSETQ. The CDR3 is 17 amino acids.

This clone was detected only a few times. The V and J genes are TRBV4-3 and TRBJ1-1; no clear D. Trimming took 0 bases from V and 2 from J, leaving 4 bases between them. Germline-derived CDR1 and CDR2 are LGHNA and YSLEER. The CDR3 runs to 13 residues. In DNA, the CDR3 is TGCGCCAGCAGCCAAGAATTAAACACTGAAGCTTTCTTT. It is translated as CASSQELNTEAFF.